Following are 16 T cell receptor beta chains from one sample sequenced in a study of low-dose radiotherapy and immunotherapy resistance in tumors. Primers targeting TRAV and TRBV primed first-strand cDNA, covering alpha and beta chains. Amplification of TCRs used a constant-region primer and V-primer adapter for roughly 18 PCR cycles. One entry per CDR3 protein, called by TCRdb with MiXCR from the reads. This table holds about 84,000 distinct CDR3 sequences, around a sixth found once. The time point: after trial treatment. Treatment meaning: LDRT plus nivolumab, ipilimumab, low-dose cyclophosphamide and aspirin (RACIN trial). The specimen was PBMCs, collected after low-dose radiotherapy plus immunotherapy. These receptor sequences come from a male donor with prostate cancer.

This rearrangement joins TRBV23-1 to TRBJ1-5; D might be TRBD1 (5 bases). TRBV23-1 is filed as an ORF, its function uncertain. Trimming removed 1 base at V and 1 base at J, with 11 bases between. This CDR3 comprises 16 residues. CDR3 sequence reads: CASSQLRGDSNQPQHF. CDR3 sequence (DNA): TGCGCCAGCAGTCAATTGAGGGGTGACAGCAATCAGCCCCAGCATTTT.

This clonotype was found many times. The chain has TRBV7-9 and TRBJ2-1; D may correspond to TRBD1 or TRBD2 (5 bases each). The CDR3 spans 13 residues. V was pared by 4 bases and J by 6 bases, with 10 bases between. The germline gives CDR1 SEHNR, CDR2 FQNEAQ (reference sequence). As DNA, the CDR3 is TGTGCCAGCAGCTGGGGACCCGCCAATGAGCAGTTCTTC. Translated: CASSWGPANEQFF.

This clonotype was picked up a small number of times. The CDR3 region is CASSLSGSTETQYF. As DNA, the CDR3 is TGTGCCAGCTCACTAAGCGGGAGTACAGAGACCCAGTACTTC. The rearrangement links TRBV18 to TRBJ2-5; 8 nucleotides match TRBD2. CDR1 is KGHSH, CDR2 LQKENI, per germline. The CDR3 loop spans 14 amino acids. V shed 4 bases, J shed 4 bases, and the junction held 5 bases outside the gene matches.

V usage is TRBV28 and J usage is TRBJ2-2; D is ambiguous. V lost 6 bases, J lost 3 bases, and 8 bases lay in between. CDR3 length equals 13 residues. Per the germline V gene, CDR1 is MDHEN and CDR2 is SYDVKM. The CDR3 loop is CASSPAHTGELFF. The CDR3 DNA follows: TGTGCCAGCAGCCCGGCGCACACCGGGGAGCTGTTTTTT.

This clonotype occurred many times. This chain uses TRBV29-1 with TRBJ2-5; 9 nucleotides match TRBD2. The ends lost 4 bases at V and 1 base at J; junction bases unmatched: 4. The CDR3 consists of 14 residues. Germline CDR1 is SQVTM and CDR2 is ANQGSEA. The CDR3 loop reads CSVGAGGIQETQYF. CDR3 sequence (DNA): TGCAGCGTTGGCGCGGGAGGGATCCAAGAGACCCAGTACTTC.

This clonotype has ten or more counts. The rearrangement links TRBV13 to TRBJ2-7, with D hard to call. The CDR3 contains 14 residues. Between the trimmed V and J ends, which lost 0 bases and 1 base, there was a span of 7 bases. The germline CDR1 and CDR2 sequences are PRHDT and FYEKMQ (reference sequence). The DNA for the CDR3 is TGTGCCAGCAGCTTAGGGACACCTTCCTACGAGCAGTACTTC. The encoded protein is CASSLGTPSYEQYF.

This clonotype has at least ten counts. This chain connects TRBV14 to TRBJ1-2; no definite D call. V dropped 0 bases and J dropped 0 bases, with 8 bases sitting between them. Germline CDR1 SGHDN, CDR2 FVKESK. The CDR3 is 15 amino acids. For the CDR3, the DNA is TGTGCCAGCAGCCAAGATTTAGGTGCTAACTATGGCTACACCTTC. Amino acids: CASSQDLGANYGYTF.

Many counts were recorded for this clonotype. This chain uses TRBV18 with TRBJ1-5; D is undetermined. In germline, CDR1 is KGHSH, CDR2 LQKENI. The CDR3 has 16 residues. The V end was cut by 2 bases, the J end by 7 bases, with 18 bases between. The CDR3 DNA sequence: TGTGCCAGCTCACCATTCCCGGGTCCTTACGAGCAGCCCCAGCATTTT. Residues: CASSPFPGPYEQPQHF.

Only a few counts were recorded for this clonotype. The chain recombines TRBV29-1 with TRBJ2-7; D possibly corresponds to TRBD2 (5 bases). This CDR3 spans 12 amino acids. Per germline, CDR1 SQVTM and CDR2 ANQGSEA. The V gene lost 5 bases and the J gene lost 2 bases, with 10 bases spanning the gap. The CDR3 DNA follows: TGCAGCGTTAGCGGTGGACCCTACGAGCAGTACTTC. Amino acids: CSVSGGPYEQYF.

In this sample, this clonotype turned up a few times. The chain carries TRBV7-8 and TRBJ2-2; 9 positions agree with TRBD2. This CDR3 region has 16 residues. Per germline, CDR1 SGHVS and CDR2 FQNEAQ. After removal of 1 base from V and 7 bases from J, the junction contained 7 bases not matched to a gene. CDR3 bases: TGTGCCAGCAGCTTAGTTCAGCGGGAGGTAATCGGGGAGCTGTTTTTT. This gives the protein CASSLVQREVIGELFF.

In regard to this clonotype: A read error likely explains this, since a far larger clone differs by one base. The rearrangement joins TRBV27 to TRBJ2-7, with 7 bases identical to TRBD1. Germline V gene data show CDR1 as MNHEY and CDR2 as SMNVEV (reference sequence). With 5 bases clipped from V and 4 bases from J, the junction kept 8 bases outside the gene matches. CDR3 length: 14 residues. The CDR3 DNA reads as TGTGCCAGCAGTCTTCCCGGGACAGTTTACGAGCAGTACTTC. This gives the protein CASSLPGTVYEQYF.

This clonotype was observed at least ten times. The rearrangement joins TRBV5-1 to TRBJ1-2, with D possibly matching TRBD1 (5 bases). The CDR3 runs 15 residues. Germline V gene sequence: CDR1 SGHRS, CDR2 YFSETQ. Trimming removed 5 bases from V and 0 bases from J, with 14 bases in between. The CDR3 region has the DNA TGCGCCAGCAGTGTCCAAGGGGACTCTAACTATGGCTACACCTTC. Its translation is CASSVQGDSNYGYTF.

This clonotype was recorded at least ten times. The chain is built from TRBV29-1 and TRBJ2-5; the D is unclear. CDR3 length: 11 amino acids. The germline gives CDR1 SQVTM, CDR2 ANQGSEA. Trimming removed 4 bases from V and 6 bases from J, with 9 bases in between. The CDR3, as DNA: TGCAGCGTTGGAGGCGTCAAGACCCAGTACTTC. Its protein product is CSVGGVKTQYF.

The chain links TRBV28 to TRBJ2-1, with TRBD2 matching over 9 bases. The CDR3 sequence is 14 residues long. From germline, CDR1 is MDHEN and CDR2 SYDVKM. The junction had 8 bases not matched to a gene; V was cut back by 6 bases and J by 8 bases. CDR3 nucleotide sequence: TGTGCCAGCAGGGCCGGACTAGCGATCGATGAGCAGTTCTTC. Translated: CASRAGLAIDEQFF.

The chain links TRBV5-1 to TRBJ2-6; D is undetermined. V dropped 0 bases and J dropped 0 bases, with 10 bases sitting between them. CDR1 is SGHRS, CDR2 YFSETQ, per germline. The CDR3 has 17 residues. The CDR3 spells CASSLEVTGSGANVLTF. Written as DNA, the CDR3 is TGCGCCAGCAGCTTGGAGGTAACCGGCTCTGGGGCCAACGTCCTGACTTTC. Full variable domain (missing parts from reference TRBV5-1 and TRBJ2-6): KAGVTQTPRYLIKTRGQQVTLSCSPISGHRSVSWYQQTPGQGLQFLFEYFSETQRNKGNFPGRFSGRQFSNSRSEMNVSTLELGDSALYLCASSLEVTGSGANVLTFGAGSRLTVL.

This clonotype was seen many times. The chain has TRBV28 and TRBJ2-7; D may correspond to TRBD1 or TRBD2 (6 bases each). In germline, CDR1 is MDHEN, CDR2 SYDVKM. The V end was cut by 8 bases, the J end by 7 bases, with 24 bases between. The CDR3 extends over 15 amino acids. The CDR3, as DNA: TGTGCCAGCCGCCGTGGGGGCGGGAAAACTTATGAGCAGTACTTC. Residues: CASRRGGGKTYEQYF.